The 17 T cell receptor beta chains listed next were all sequenced from one sample in a study of blood T cells in healthy people across ages. The authors ran a second PCR of about 7 to 12 cycles using a sample-barcoded 5' primer and a J-beta primer mix. One entry per CDR3 protein, called by TCRdb with MiXCR from the 5' RACE reads. The sample contains over 1,500,000 distinct CDR3 sequences, roughly 43% of which appear only once. The sequenced material came from blood. The receptors originated from a human donor in good health.

V usage is TRBV6-1 and J usage is TRBJ2-1, with 7 positions matching TRBD1. The CDR3 sequence is 18 residues long. Unmatched junction bases numbered 15, after V lost 5 bases and J lost 2 bases. Germline V gene data show CDR1 as MNHNS and CDR2 as SASEGT. The CDR3 sequence: CASSRSGGNELPYNEQFF. The CDR3 bases are TGTGCCAGCAGTAGGTCAGGGGGTAATGAGTTACCCTACAATGAGCAGTTCTTC.

The chain recombines TRBV29-1 with TRBJ2-7; D assignment may be TRBD1 or TRBD2 (5 bases each). Germline V gene lookup returns CDR1 SQVTM and CDR2 ANQGSEA. This CDR3 is 12 amino acids long. The V end lost 6 bases, the J end lost 3 bases, and 12 bases lay between the germline ends. The CDR3 nucleotides are TGCAGCGTCCGGGACGGGAACTACGAGCAGTACTTC. Protein: CSVRDGNYEQYF.

This clonotype has just one count. The rearrangement uses TRBV2 and TRBJ2-5; no firm D call. The DNA matches TRBJ2-1 better at its end, which makes the J call doubtful. CDR1 SNHLY and CDR2 FYNNEI come from the germline V gene. CDR3 size: 13 residues. The CDR3 DNA reads TGTGCCAGCAGGCCCAACTCGCAAGAGACCCAGTTCTTC. Translated, it gives CASRPNSQETQFF.

There are a few counts of this clonotype. The genes are TRBV27 and TRBJ2-2; no definite D call. CDR1 and CDR2 (germline): MNHEY, SMNVEV (reference sequence). The V end lost 5 bases, the J end lost 7 bases, and 11 bases lay between the germline ends. CDR3 length: 13 amino acids. DNA for the CDR3: TGTGCCAGCAGTGCCAGAGATGGCGGGGAGCTGTTTTTT. Amino acids: CASSARDGGELFF.

This clonotype was seen a few times. V usage is TRBV20-1 and J usage is TRBJ2-4; D is uncertain. Per the germline V gene, CDR1 is DFQATT and CDR2 is SNEGSKA (reference sequence). Trimming took 6 bases from V and 0 from J, leaving 18 bases between them. The CDR3 is 16 residues long. This chain's CDR3 is CSAAHTSLKAKNIQYF. The CDR3 coding sequence is TGCAGTGCAGCACATACGTCGTTGAAAGCCAAAAACATTCAGTACTTC.

This clonotype was observed many times. The CDR3 loop is CASSRHTTSGAVKETQYF. CDR3 bases: TGTGCCAGCAGTCGCCATACTACTAGCGGGGCGGTTAAAGAGACCCAGTACTTC. The V gene is TRBV6-1, the J gene TRBJ2-5, with 10 bases that match TRBD2. V was pared by 5 bases and J by 3 bases, with 15 bases of the junction left unmatched. CDR1 MNHNS and CDR2 SASEGT come from the germline V gene. The CDR3 length is 18 residues.

The genes are TRBV7-2 and TRBJ1-2; perhaps TRBD1 as D (6 bases). Germline CDR1 and CDR2: SGHTA and FQGNSA. The CDR3 consists of 14 residues. Trimming removed 6 bases at V and 6 bases at J, with 17 bases between. The CDR3 DNA follows: TGTGCCAGCAGTCTCAGGGGAGAGGCCGATGGCTACACCTTC. Protein sequence: CASSLRGEADGYTF.

A few counts support this clonotype. This rearrangement joins TRBV7-9 to TRBJ2-5; 7 bases agree with TRBD1. The J segment lost 7 bases and the V segment lost 2 bases, leaving 10 bases of the junction unmatched. The CDR3 spans 15 residues. The germline V gene has CDR1 SEHNR and CDR2 FQNEAQ (reference sequence). The CDR3 loop reads CASSLQTGAFGTQYF. CDR3 DNA: TGTGCCAGCAGCTTACAAACAGGGGCTTTTGGGACCCAGTACTTC.

This clonotype was observed a few times. CDR3 coding DNA: TGTGCCAGCAGTGTATTTAGCAATCAGCCCCAGCATTTT. Translated: CASSVFSNQPQHF. The chain employs TRBV6-4 and TRBJ1-5; D ambiguous. Trimming stripped 4 bases from V and 0 bases from J, with 4 bases between. Germline CDR1 and CDR2: MRHNA and SNTAGT. CDR3 length: 13 amino acids.

The chain employs TRBV20-1 and TRBJ1-1, with D hard to call. The CDR3 runs to 16 residues. V was pared by 3 bases and J by 1 base, with 18 bases between. Germline V gives CDR1 DFQATT, CDR2 SNEGSKA (reference sequence). This CDR3 reads CSASSPAALTNTEAFF. The DNA for the CDR3 is TGCAGTGCTAGTTCACCGGCGGCTCTTACGAACACTGAAGCTTTCTTT.

The chain is built from TRBV4-2 and TRBJ2-7, with D tentatively TRBD2 (5 bases). Germline CDR1 and CDR2: LGHNA and YNFKEQ. V gave up 4 bases and J gave up 3 bases, with 10 bases separating them. This CDR3 is 13 amino acids long. The CDR3 reads CASSPRGNYEQYF. The CDR3 DNA is TGTGCCAGCAGCCCCCGGGGTAACTACGAGCAGTACTTC.

In its sample, this clonotype was seen a few times. The chain has TRBV5-4 and TRBJ2-7; D uncertain. The CDR3 totals 14 residues. Looked up from germline, CDR1 is SGHNT and CDR2 is YYREEE (reference sequence). Trimming stripped 0 bases from V and 1 base from J, with 8 bases between. The CDR3 loop reads CASSLDYGSYEQYF. The CDR3, as DNA: TGTGCCAGCAGCTTGGACTACGGGTCCTACGAGCAGTACTTC.

The V and J genes are TRBV6-6 and TRBJ2-5; 10 bases match TRBD2. Germline V gives CDR1 MNHNY, CDR2 SVGAGI (reference sequence). The CDR3 is made up of 17 amino acids. V gave up 0 bases and J gave up 0 bases; unmatched junction bases: 4. CDR3 loop: CASSYSSLAGDQETQYF. Here the CDR3 DNA reads TGTGCCAGCAGTTACTCGAGCCTAGCGGGGGACCAAGAGACCCAGTACTTC.

The V and J genes are TRBV5-1 and TRBJ2-1; 7 nucleotides align to TRBD2. The CDR3 contains 16 residues. CDR1 SGHRS and CDR2 YFSETQ come from the germline V gene. J lost 1 base, V lost 4 bases, and 8 bases had no gene match. CDR3 sequence reads: CASSAVSGKSYNEQFF. CDR3 DNA: TGCGCCAGCAGCGCAGTGAGCGGGAAGTCCTACAATGAGCAGTTCTTC.

The chain combines TRBV20-1 with TRBJ2-3, with 8 bases aligning to TRBD1. Germline V gene sequence: CDR1 DFQATT, CDR2 SNEGSKA (reference sequence). CDR3 length equals 14 residues. Germline trimming cut 3 bases from V and 2 bases from J; bases unmatched to any gene: 4. The CDR3 region is CSARWTGITDTQYF. The CDR3 nucleotides are TGCAGTGCTAGGTGGACAGGGATCACAGATACGCAGTATTTT.

The chain links TRBV20-1 to TRBJ2-1; 8 bases fit TRBD1. The CDR3 runs 15 residues. V lost 5 bases, J lost 0 bases, and 6 bases stayed unmatched. CDR1 DFQATT and CDR2 SNEGSKA come from the germline V gene (reference sequence). The CDR3: CSAQTGVSSYNEQFF. CDR3 nucleotide sequence: TGCAGTGCTCAGACAGGGGTGAGCTCCTACAATGAGCAGTTCTTC.

This chain joins TRBV6-5 and TRBJ2-5; 8 positions match TRBD2. This CDR3 spans 15 amino acids. Germline-derived CDR1 and CDR2 are MNHEY and SVGAGI. Trimming took 7 bases from V and 4 from J; bases not matched to a gene: 11. For the CDR3, the DNA is TGTGCCAGCACCCGGGGGGGCCTAGAGGGAGAGACCCAGTACTTC. Translating gives CASTRGGLEGETQYF.